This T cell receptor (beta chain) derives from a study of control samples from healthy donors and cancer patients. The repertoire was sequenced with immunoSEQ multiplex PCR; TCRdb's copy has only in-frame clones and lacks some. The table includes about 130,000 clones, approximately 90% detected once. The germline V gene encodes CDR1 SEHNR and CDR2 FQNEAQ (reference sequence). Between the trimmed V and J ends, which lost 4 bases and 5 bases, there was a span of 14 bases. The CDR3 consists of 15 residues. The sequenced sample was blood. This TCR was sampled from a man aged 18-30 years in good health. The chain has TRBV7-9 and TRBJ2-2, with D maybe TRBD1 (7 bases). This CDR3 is CASSSTGRFTGELFF. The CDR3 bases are TGTGCCAGCAGCTCGACAGGGAGGTTTACCGGGGAGCTGTTTTTT.